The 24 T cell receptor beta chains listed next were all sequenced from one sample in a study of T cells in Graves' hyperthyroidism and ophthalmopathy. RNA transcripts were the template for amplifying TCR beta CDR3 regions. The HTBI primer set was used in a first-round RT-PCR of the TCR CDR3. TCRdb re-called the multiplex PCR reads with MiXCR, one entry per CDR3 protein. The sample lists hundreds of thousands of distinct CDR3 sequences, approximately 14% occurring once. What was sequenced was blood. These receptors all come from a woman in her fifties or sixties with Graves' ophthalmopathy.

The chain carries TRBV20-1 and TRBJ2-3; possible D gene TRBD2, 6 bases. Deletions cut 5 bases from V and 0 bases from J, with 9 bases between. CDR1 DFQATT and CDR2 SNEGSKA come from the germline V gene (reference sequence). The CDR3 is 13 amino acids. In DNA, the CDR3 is TGCAGTGCTGACAGCGGGAGCACAGATACGCAGTATTTT. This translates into CSADSGSTDTQYF.

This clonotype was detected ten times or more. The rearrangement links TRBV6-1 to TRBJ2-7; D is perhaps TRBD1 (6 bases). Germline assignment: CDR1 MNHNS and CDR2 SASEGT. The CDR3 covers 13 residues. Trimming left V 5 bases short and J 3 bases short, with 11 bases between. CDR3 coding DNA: TGTGCCAGCAGTTTACGGACAGACTACGAGCAGTACTTC. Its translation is CASSLRTDYEQYF.

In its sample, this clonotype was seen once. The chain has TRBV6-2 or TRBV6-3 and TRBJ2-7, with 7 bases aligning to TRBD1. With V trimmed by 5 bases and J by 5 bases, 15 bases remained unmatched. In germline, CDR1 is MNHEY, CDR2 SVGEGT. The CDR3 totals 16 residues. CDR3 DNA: TGTGCCAGCAGTCCAACCGGACAGGAGCACGCTAACGAGCAGTACTTC. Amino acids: CASSPTGQEHANEQYF.

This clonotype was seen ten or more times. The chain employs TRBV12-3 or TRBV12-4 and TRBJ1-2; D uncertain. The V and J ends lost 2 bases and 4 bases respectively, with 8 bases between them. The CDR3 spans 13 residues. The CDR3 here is CASSLKEIYGYTF. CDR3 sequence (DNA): TGTGCCAGCAGTTTAAAAGAGATCTATGGCTACACCTTC.

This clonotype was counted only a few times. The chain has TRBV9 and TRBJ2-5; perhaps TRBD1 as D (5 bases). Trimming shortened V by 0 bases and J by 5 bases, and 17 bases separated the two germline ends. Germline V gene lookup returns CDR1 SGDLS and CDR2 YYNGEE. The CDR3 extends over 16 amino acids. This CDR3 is CASSVAGQGNSETQYF. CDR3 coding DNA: TGTGCCAGCAGCGTAGCTGGGCAGGGTAATTCTGAGACCCAGTACTTC.

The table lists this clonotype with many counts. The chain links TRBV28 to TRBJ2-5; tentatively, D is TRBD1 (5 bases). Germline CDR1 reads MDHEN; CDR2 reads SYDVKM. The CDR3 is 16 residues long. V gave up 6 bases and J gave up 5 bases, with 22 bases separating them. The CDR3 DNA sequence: TGTGCCAGCAGCCCTAGGGGCACCCCTACGCGGGAGACCCAGTACTTC. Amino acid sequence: CASSPRGTPTRETQYF.

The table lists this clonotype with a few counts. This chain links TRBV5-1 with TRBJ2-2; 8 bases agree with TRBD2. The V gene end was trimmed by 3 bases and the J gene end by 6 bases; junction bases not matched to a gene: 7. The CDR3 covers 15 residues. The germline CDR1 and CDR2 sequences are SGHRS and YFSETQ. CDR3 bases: TGCGCCAGCAGCTCCGCGGGACTAGGGGCCGGGGAGCTGTTTTTT. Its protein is CASSSAGLGAGELFF.

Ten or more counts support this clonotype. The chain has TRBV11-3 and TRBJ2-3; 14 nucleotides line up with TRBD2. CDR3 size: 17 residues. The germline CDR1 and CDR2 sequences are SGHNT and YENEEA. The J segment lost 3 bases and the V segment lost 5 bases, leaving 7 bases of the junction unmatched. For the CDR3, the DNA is TGTGCCAGCAGCGAAGGGACTAGCGGGAGCTCGACAGATACGCAGTATTTT. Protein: CASSEGTSGSSTDTQYF.

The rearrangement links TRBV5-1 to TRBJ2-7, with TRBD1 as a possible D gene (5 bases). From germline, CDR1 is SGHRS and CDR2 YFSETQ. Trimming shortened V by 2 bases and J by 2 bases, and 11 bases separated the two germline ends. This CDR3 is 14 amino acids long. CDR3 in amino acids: CASSLQVPTYEQYF. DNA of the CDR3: TGCGCCAGCAGCTTACAGGTACCCACCTACGAGCAGTACTTC.

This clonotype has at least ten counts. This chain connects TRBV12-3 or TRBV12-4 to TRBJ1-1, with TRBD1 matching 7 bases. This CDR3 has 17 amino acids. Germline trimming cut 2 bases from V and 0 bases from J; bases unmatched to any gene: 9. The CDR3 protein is CASSLPDRKGMNTEAFF. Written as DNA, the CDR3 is TGTGCCAGCAGTTTACCGGACAGGAAGGGTATGAACACTGAAGCTTTCTTT.

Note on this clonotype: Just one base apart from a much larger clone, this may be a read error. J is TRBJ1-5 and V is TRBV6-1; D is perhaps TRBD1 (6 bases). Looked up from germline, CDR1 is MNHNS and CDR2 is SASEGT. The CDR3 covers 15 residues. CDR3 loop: CASSERGTSNQPKHF. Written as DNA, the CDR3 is TGTGCCAGCAGTGAAAGGGGGACGAGCAATCAGCCCAAGCATTTT.

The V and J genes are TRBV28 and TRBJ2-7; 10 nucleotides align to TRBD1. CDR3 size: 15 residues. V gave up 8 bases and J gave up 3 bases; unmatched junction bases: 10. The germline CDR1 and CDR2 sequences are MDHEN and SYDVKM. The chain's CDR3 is CASPPTGQGNYEQYF. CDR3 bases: TGTGCCAGCCCACCTACGGGACAGGGGAACTACGAGCAGTACTTC.

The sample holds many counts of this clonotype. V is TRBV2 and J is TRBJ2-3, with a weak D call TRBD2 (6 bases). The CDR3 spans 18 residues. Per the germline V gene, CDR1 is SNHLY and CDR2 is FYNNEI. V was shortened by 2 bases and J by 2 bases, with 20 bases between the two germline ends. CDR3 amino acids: CASSEPSPGLSATDTQYF. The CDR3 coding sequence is TGTGCCAGCAGTGAACCCTCCCCGGGACTCTCAGCCACAGATACGCAGTATTTT. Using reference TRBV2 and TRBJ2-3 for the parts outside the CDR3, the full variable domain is EPEVTQTPSHQVTQMGQEVILRCVPISNHLYFYWYRQILGQKVEFLVSFYNNEISEKSEIFDDQFSVERPDGSNFTLKIRSTKLEDSAMYFCASSEPSPGLSATDTQYFGPGTRLTVL.

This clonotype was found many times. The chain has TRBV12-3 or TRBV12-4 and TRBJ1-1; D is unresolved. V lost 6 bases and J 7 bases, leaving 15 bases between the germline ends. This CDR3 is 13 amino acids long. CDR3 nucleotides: TGTGCCAGCAGCCGGACTGAGTTTAATGAAGCTTTCTTT. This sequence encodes CASSRTEFNEAFF.

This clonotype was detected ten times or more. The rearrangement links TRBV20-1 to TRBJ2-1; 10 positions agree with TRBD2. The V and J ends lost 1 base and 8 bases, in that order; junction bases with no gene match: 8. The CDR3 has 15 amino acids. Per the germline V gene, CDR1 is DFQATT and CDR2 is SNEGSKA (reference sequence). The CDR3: CSARAASGSQDEQFF. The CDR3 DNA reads TGCAGTGCTAGAGCCGCTAGCGGGAGCCAAGATGAGCAGTTCTTC.

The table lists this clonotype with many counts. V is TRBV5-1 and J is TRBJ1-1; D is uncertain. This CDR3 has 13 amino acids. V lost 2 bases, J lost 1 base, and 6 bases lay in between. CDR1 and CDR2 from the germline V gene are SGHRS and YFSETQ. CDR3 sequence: CASSFTANTEAFF. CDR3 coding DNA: TGCGCCAGCAGCTTTACAGCGAACACTGAAGCTTTCTTT.

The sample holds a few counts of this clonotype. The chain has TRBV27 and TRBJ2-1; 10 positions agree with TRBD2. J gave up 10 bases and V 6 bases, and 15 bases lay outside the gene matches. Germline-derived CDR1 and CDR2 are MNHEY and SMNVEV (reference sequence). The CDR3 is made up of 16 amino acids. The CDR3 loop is CASSSTLSGRPGEQFF. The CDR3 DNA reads TGTGCCAGCAGCTCTACCCTTAGCGGGAGGCCCGGGGAGCAGTTCTTC.

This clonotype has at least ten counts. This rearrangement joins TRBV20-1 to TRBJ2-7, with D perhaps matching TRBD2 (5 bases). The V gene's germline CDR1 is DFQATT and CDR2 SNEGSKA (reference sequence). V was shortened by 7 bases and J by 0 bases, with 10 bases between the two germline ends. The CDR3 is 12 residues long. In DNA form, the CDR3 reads TGCAGTGTGCCCGGGATCTCCTACGAGCAGTACTTC. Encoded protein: CSVPGISYEQYF.

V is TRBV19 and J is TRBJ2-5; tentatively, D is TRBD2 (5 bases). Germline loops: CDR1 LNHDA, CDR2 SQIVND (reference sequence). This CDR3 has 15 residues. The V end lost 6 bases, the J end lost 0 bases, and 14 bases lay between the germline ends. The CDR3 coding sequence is TGTGCCAGTAGAGCGGCACACACGTACCAAGAGACCCAGTACTTC. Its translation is CASRAAHTYQETQYF.

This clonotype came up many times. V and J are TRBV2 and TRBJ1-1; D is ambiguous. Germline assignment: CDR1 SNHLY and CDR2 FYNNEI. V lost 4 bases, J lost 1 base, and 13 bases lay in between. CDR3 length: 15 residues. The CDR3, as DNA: TGTGCCAGCAGTGTCCAAGGAACAGCGAACACTGAAGCTTTCTTT. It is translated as CASSVQGTANTEAFF.

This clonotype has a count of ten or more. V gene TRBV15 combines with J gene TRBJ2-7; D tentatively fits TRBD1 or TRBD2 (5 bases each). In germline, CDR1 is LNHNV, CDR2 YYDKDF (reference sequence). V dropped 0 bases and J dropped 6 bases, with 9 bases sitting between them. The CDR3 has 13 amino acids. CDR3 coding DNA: TGTGCCACCAGCAGAGATAGAGGGGTCGAGCAGTACTTC. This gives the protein CATSRDRGVEQYF.

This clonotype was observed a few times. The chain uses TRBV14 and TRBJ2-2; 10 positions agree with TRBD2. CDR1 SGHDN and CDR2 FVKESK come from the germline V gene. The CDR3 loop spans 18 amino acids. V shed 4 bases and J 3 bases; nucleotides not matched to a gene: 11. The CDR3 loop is CASSLQAGGRTYTGELFF. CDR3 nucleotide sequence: TGTGCCAGCAGCCTTCAAGCGGGAGGGAGGACCTACACCGGGGAGCTGTTTTTT. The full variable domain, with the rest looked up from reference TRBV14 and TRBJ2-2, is EAGVTQFPSHSVIEKGQTVTLRCDPISGHDNLYWYRRVMGKEIKFLLHFVKESKQDESGMPNNRFLAERTGGTYSTLKVQPAELEDSGVYFCASSLQAGGRTYTGELFFGEGSRLTVL.

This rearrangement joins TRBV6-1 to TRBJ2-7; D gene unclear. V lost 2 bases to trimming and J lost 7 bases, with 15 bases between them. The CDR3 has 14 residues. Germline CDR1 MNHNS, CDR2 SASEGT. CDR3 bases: TGTGCCAGCAGTGAAATCCTATCGGTGGAAGAGCAGTACTTC. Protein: CASSEILSVEEQYF.

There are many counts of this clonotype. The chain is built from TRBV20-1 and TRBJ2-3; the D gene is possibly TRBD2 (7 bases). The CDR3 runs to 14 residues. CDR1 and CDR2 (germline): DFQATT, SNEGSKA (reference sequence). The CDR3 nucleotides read TGCAGGCTAGGGGGAGGGGCTAGCACAGATACGCAGTATTTT. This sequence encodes CRLGGGASTDTQYF.